Reported below is one T cell receptor beta chain. This sample is part of a study of cytomegalovirus exposure and HLA in healthy donors. Primers included in the PCR were 60 Vbeta and 13 Jbeta primers. Data came from immunoSEQ multiplex PCR; TCRdb stores just in-frame clones and leaves some out. Of approximately 61,000 clones detected, about 80% appear once; the ten largest clones hold about 51%. Germline lookup yields CDR1 SGHRS and CDR2 YFSETQ. The V end lost 0 bases, the J end lost 9 bases, and 25 bases lay between the germline ends. The CDR3 sequence is 17 residues long. The specimen was PBMCs. The sequence was obtained from a man aged 50 to 60 in good health and CMV-seropositive. The gene calls are TRBV5-1 and TRBJ2-7, with D possibly matching TRBD1 (5 bases). The CDR3 nucleotides read TGCGCCAGCAGCTTGGAAGGACAACCGGGCCCTCACTCTGGGCAGTACTTC. Amino acids: CASSLEGQPGPHSGQYF.